This entry lists 27 T cell receptor beta chains sequenced from one sample in a study of beta chain features in type 1 diabetes. Investigators reverse transcribed all isolated RNA, so they sequenced expressed TCRB transcripts. This table comes from immunoSEQ multiplex PCR, and its TCRdb copy is limited to in-frame clones, with some not included. This table holds about 170,000 clones, 6.5% to 8.5% found once. Whole-study results and caveats: Researchers report that Type 1 diabetes patients had moderately but significantly shorter TCRB CDR3s across all four CD4+ subsets.

These receptors are not linked to any known antigen. The sequencing input was central memory CD4+ T cells from blood. The receptors derive from a man aged 18 to 30 with type 1 diabetes.

This clone appeared a few times. The genes are TRBV7-2 and TRBJ2-5; weak D call: TRBD2 (6 bases). The V gene's germline CDR1 is SGHTA and CDR2 FQGNSA. CDR3 length: 12 residues. V lost 5 bases and J lost 7, with 11 bases in between. DNA for the CDR3: TGTGCCAGCAGCATAATGGGGGGGACCCAGTACTTC. Its protein product is CASSIMGGTQYF.

There are a few counts of this clone. CDR3 sequence reads: CAISKQGAGTEAFF. The DNA of the CDR3 is TGTGCCATCAGTAAACAGGGGGCGGGAACTGAAGCTTTCTTT. The chain couples TRBV10-3 to TRBJ1-1, with 9 bases identical to TRBD1. This CDR3 comprises 14 residues. V lost 5 bases and J lost 5; bases outside the gene matches: 6. In germline, CDR1 is ENHRY, CDR2 SYGVKD.

The V and J genes are TRBV9 and TRBJ2-3; possible D gene TRBD1, 7 bases. The germline V and J ends were trimmed by 4 bases and 0 bases, with 15 bases remaining between them. The CDR3 has 16 amino acids. Germline loops: CDR1 SGDLS, CDR2 YYNGEE. In DNA, the CDR3 is TGTGCCAGCAGCAAGGGGGCTAGCGCCAGCACAGATACGCAGTATTTT. It is translated as CASSKGASASTDTQYF.

This chain links TRBV4-2 with TRBJ2-2, with D unclear. Germline CDR1 is LGHNA and CDR2 is YNFKEQ. This CDR3 region has 14 residues. Trimming shortened V by 3 bases and J by 6 bases, and 11 bases separated the two germline ends. The CDR3 spells CASSQSLVPGELFF. The CDR3 DNA reads TGTGCCAGCAGCCAGTCCCTAGTTCCCGGGGAGCTGTTTTTT.

This chain joins TRBV5-1 and TRBJ2-1, with 8 bases fitting TRBD1. Germline CDR1 is SGHRS and CDR2 is YFSETQ. V lost 4 bases to trimming and J lost 6 bases; unmatched junction nucleotides: 6. The CDR3 has 14 residues. CDR3 sequence: CASSPGQAVNEQFF. The CDR3 nucleotides read TGCGCCAGCAGCCCGGGACAGGCGGTCAATGAGCAGTTCTTC.

This clone was seen more than once but under ten times. The chain employs TRBV7-2 and TRBJ1-1; 8 nucleotides align to TRBD1. Germline values: CDR1 SGHTA, CDR2 FQGNSA. This CDR3 contains 16 residues. J was trimmed by 4 bases and V by 4 bases; bases with no gene match: 11. CDR3 region: CASSSRSATGGTEAFF. The CDR3 coding sequence is TGTGCCAGCAGCTCTAGAAGTGCAACAGGGGGCACTGAAGCTTTCTTT.

This clone was picked up a small number of times. The chain links TRBV7-2 to TRBJ2-5; D may be TRBD2 (5 bases). CDR3 length: 15 amino acids. V shed 5 bases and J shed 1 base, with 14 bases lying between them. CDR1 is SGHTA, CDR2 FQGNSA, per germline. DNA of the CDR3: TGTGCCAGCAGCCCAGGACGAGCGGTCCAAGAGACCCAGTACTTC. As protein: CASSPGRAVQETQYF.

The chain recombines TRBV4-2 with TRBJ2-7; possible D gene TRBD2, 6 bases. V lost 4 bases to trimming and J lost 2 bases, with 18 bases between them. The germline gives CDR1 LGHNA, CDR2 YNFKEQ. This CDR3 region has 16 residues. This CDR3 reads CASSRAVGGNTYEQYF. The CDR3 DNA reads as TGTGCCAGCAGCCGGGCAGTCGGGGGAAATACCTACGAGCAGTACTTC.

The chain joins TRBV6-6 to TRBJ1-1; maybe TRBD1 (6 bases). CDR3 length equals 12 residues. V lost 2 bases to trimming and J lost 8 bases, with 9 bases between them. Germline V gene lookup returns CDR1 MNHNY and CDR2 SVGAGI (reference sequence). CDR3 region: CASSYGGGEAFF. Here the CDR3 DNA reads TGTGCCAGCAGTTACGGGGGCGGGGAAGCTTTCTTT.

This clone was seen a few times. This sequence joins TRBV25-1 and TRBJ2-7; 7 nucleotides align to TRBD2. The junction had 23 bases not matched to a gene; V was cut back by 7 bases and J by 5 bases. CDR3 length: 18 amino acids. CDR1 and CDR2 (germline): MGHDK, SYGVNS. The CDR3: CASNPPRDYRSQGHEQYF. CDR3 DNA sequence: TGTGCCAGCAATCCTCCCCGGGACTACCGTAGCCAGGGACACGAGCAGTACTTC.

This clone was found a few times. The V gene is TRBV29-1, the J gene TRBJ2-3; D is possibly TRBD2 (6 bases). The CDR3 consists of 14 residues. CDR1 and CDR2 from the germline V gene are SQVTM and ANQGSEA. V lost 2 bases and J lost 9, with 18 bases in between. CDR3 sequence: CSVEQSRTTLTQYF. The DNA for the CDR3 is TGCAGCGTTGAACAGTCCCGGACTACCCTCACGCAGTATTTT.

The chain employs TRBV19 and TRBJ2-1, with 7 bases aligning to TRBD1. The CDR3 covers 14 residues. Germline V CDR1 and CDR2: LNHDA, SQIVND (reference sequence). J gave up 5 bases and V 7 bases, and 8 bases lay outside the gene matches. For the CDR3, the DNA is TGTGCCAGTAAATGGACAGGCGATAACAATGAGCAGTTCTTC. It specifies CASKWTGDNNEQFF.

J is TRBJ1-2 and V is TRBV28; 7 bases map to TRBD1. Germline V gene lookup returns CDR1 MDHEN and CDR2 SYDVKM. The length of the CDR3 is 15 residues. The trim removed 5 bases at V and 2 bases at J, leaving 8 bases unmatched. CDR3 bases: TGTGCCAGCAGTCCCGGGACAGCTACAAACTATGGCTACACCTTC. The encoded protein is CASSPGTATNYGYTF.

This clone was counted ten times or more. This chain uses TRBV30 with TRBJ1-3; the D is unclear. The CDR3 runs 13 residues. CDR1 GTSNPN and CDR2 SVGIG come from the germline V gene (reference sequence). V dropped 2 bases and J dropped 1 base, with 6 bases sitting between them. Here the CDR3 reads CAWSRRSGNTIYF. CDR3 DNA: TGTGCCTGGAGTCGGAGATCTGGAAACACCATATATTTT.

The rearrangement links TRBV30 to TRBJ2-1, with D perhaps matching TRBD2 (6 bases). From germline, CDR1 is GTSNPN and CDR2 SVGIG (reference sequence). The germline V and J ends were trimmed by 0 bases and 5 bases, with 14 bases remaining between them. The CDR3 covers 15 residues. The chain's CDR3 is CAWSVRGFINNEQFF. CDR3 sequence (DNA): TGTGCCTGGAGTGTACGGGGGTTTATAAACAATGAGCAGTTCTTC.

V gene TRBV2 combines with J gene TRBJ1-2, with D uncertain. Looked up from germline, CDR1 is SNHLY and CDR2 is FYNNEI. The CDR3 is made up of 13 amino acids. V lost 4 bases and J lost 7, with 13 bases in between. CDR3 residues: CASSGHGFGGYTF. The CDR3 nucleotides are TGTGCCAGCAGTGGACATGGGTTCGGTGGCTACACCTTC.

CDR3 loop: CASSIGVMNTGELFF. In DNA, the CDR3 is TGTGCCAGCAGCATAGGGGTTATGAACACCGGGGAGCTGTTTTTT. V is TRBV5-6 and J is TRBJ2-2, with TRBD1 as a possible D gene (5 bases). The V gene lost 4 bases and the J gene lost 1 base, with 11 bases spanning the gap. The CDR3 contains 15 residues. Germline loops: CDR1 SGHDT, CDR2 YYEEEE. Based on the CDR3 plus reference TRBV5-6 and TRBJ2-2, the full variable domain is DAGVTQSPTHLIKTRGQQVTLRCSPKSGHDTVSWYQQALGQGPQFIFQYYEEEERQRGNFPDRFSGHQFPNYSSELNVNALLLGDSALYLCASSIGVMNTGELFFGEGSRLTVL.

This chain joins TRBV10-2 and TRBJ2-3, with 7 bases that match TRBD2. CDR3 size: 16 residues. The ends lost 5 bases at V and 2 bases at J; junction bases unmatched: 10. Germline V gene sequence: CDR1 WSHSY, CDR2 SAAADI. CDR3 in amino acids: CASSSVAGLSTDTQYF. The CDR3 nucleotides read TGCGCCAGCAGTTCAGTAGCGGGCCTTTCCACAGATACGCAGTATTTT.

CDR3 nucleotide sequence: TGCGCCAGCAGCTTCGGACAGGGGAGGTTTACTAATGAAAAACTGTTTTTT. It specifies CASSFGQGRFTNEKLFF. The V gene is TRBV5-1, the J gene TRBJ1-4, with TRBD1 identical over 9 bases. Germline V gene data show CDR1 as SGHRS and CDR2 as YFSETQ. The CDR3 consists of 17 residues. With 2 bases clipped from V and 2 bases from J, the junction kept 7 bases outside the gene matches.

The rearrangement uses TRBV2 and TRBJ1-2; 8 nucleotides line up with TRBD1. The CDR3 sequence is 14 residues long. Germline-derived CDR1 and CDR2 are SNHLY and FYNNEI. With 4 bases clipped from V and 7 bases from J, the junction kept 8 bases outside the gene matches. The CDR3 DNA reads as TGTGCCAGCAGTGGGGGACAGGCGGTTGGTGGCTACACCTTC. It yields the protein CASSGGQAVGGYTF.

V usage is TRBV14 and J usage is TRBJ1-2; a weak D match, TRBD1 (5 bases). Trimming took 4 bases from V and 4 from J, leaving 10 bases between them. The CDR3 sequence is 13 residues long. Germline CDR1 is SGHDN and CDR2 is FVKESK. The CDR3: CASSPQAIYGYTF. The CDR3 bases are TGTGCCAGCAGCCCACAGGCGATCTATGGCTACACCTTC.

The rearrangement links TRBV6-5 to TRBJ2-5, with D maybe TRBD1 (6 bases). The ends were cut back, 5 bases at V and 4 bases at J, with 14 bases in the middle. Germline-derived CDR1 and CDR2 are MNHEY and SVGAGI. The CDR3 extends over 14 amino acids. CDR3 loop: CASSRQDVGETQYF. CDR3 nucleotide sequence: TGTGCCAGCAGTCGACAGGATGTCGGAGAGACCCAGTACTTC.

The chain recombines TRBV4-3 with TRBJ2-7, with D perhaps TRBD1 (5 bases). From germline, CDR1 is LGHNA and CDR2 YSLEER. Trimming stripped 3 bases from V and 3 bases from J, with 15 bases between. The CDR3 is 15 residues long. CDR3 residues: CASSHIRQSDYEQYF. The DNA for the CDR3 is TGCGCCAGCAGCCACATCAGACAGAGCGACTACGAGCAGTACTTC.

The chain combines TRBV7-9 with TRBJ1-1; 8 bases fit TRBD1. Germline CDR1 and CDR2: SEHNR and FQNEAQ (reference sequence). V trimming: 0 bases; J trimming: 7 bases; junction bases outside the gene matches: 7. This CDR3 is 15 amino acids long. DNA for the CDR3: TGTGCCAGCAGCTTAGCGTGGCAGGGGGCCCGTGAAGCTTTCTTT. Translated, it gives CASSLAWQGAREAFF.

The rearrangement links TRBV4-3 to TRBJ1-1; TRBD1 matches at 11 bases. CDR1 and CDR2 from the germline V gene are LGHNA and YSLEER. V dropped 4 bases and J dropped 11; count of bases not matched to a gene: 6. This CDR3 contains 13 residues. CDR3 region: CASSPDRGLGAFF. For the CDR3, the DNA is TGCGCCAGCAGCCCGGACAGGGGGCTCGGGGCTTTCTTT.

V gene TRBV23-1 combines with J gene TRBJ2-7, with 9 nucleotides matching TRBD1. TRBV23-1 is an ORF; its function is uncertain. V was pared by 4 bases and J by 7 bases, with 11 bases of the junction left unmatched. The CDR3 is 15 residues long. The CDR3 bases are TGCGCCAGCAGTCCCGGGACAGGGAGGACCGGAGAGCAGTACTTC. This gives the protein CASSPGTGRTGEQYF.

This clone was counted a few times. The chain links TRBV6-6 to TRBJ1-1; 7 bases agree with TRBD1. Germline trimming cut 7 bases from V and 11 bases from J; bases unmatched to any gene: 7. The germline V gene encodes CDR1 MNHNY and CDR2 SVGAGI (reference sequence). The CDR3 consists of 11 residues. The CDR3 here is CASKILDRAFF. DNA for the CDR3: TGTGCCAGCAAAATTCTGGACAGGGCTTTCTTT.